This entry lists 20 T cell receptor beta chains sequenced from one sample in a study of T-cell reconstitution after alpha-beta-depleted transplantation in children. As it was prepared, the TCRbeta library received unique molecular identifiers. TCRdb itself ran the PCR reads through MiXCR, one entry per CDR3 protein. This table holds more than 200,000 distinct CDR3 sequences, about 24% found once. The sample in question was PBMCs, mostly from graft donor cells, obtained 360 days after TCRalphabeta/CD19-depleted stem cell transplant. The source is a female patient aged 2-10 years who had a stem cell transplant for congenital amegakaryocytic thrombocytopenia, so the T cells may come from the graft donor.

This chain joins TRBV10-3 and TRBJ2-3, with 8 bases lining up with TRBD2. Germline V gene lookup returns CDR1 ENHRY and CDR2 SYGVKD. The CDR3 length is 13 residues. Losses at the gene ends were 5 bases for V and 3 bases for J; bases not matched to a gene: 1. CDR3 in DNA: TGTGCCATCAGTAGCGGGGGAACAGATACGCAGTATTTT. This translates into CAISSGGTDTQYF.

This clonotype was observed at least ten times. V and J are TRBV6-1 and TRBJ2-2; D tentatively fits TRBD1 or TRBD2 (5 bases each). Looked up from germline, CDR1 is MNHNS and CDR2 is SASEGT. The length of the CDR3 is 14 residues. V was trimmed by 4 bases and J by 7 bases, leaving 13 bases between them. CDR3 nucleotide sequence: TGTGCCAGCAGTGCCGGGACCCTGCGCGGGGAGCTGTTTTTT. This sequence encodes CASSAGTLRGELFF.

This rearrangement joins TRBV6-1 to TRBJ2-2, with TRBD2 matching over 10 bases. With 8 bases clipped from V and 7 bases from J, the junction kept 7 bases outside the gene matches. Germline CDR1 and CDR2: MNHNS and SASEGT. The CDR3 sequence is 14 residues long. The CDR3 coding sequence is TGTGCCAGCCAGCGGGAGGGCCTGGACGGGGAGCTGTTTTTT. Translated, it gives CASQREGLDGELFF.

The chain uses TRBV6-2 or TRBV6-3 and TRBJ2-1; D is unclear. The CDR3 has 11 residues. V lost 5 bases, J lost 10 bases, and 9 bases lay in between. Germline V gives CDR1 MNHEY, CDR2 SVGEGT. The DNA of the CDR3 is TGTGCCAGCAGTGCCCGGACGGAGCAGTTCTTC. This encodes CASSARTEQFF.

CDR3 DNA sequence: TGTGCCAGCAGTACCAAGGACAGGTTTGACATTCAGTACTTC. Translation gives CASSTKDRFDIQYF. The J gene is TRBJ2-4, the V gene TRBV27; 7 bases agree with TRBD1. CDR3 length equals 14 residues. Germline V gene sequence: CDR1 MNHEY, CDR2 SMNVEV (reference sequence). V lost 5 bases to trimming and J lost 8 bases; unmatched junction nucleotides: 9.

The rearrangement links TRBV4-1 to TRBJ1-5; 11 nucleotides agree with TRBD1. With 1 base clipped from V and 11 bases from J, the junction kept 4 bases outside the gene matches. Germline CDR1 is MGHRA and CDR2 is YSYEKL. This CDR3 spans 14 amino acids. The CDR3 reads CASSQGTGGESQHF. The CDR3 nucleotides are TGCGCCAGCAGCCAAGGGACAGGGGGCGAGTCCCAGCATTTT.

This clonotype was detected a few times. The J gene is TRBJ2-5, the V gene TRBV21-1; the D call in the table, TRBD1, was not verified against the DNA. TRBV21-1 is tagged as a pseudogene. This CDR3 region has 13 residues. CDR3 sequence reads: CASSRGSGETQYF. As DNA, the CDR3 is TGTGCCAGCTCCAGGGGGAGCGGGGAGACCCAGTACTTC.

The sample holds a few counts of this clonotype. V usage is TRBV20-1 and J usage is TRBJ2-7, with D hard to call. From germline, CDR1 is DFQATT and CDR2 SNEGSKA (reference sequence). The CDR3 totals 13 residues. V was cut by 4 bases and J by 3 bases, with 13 bases left in between. The CDR3 here is CSAILDVNYEQYF. Written as DNA, the CDR3 is TGCAGTGCTATTCTGGACGTAAACTACGAGCAGTACTTC.

This clonotype was seen a few times. The V call is TRBV3-1, the J call TRBJ2-5; D tentatively fits TRBD1 or TRBD2 (6 bases each). The germline gives CDR1 LGHDT, CDR2 YNNKEL (reference sequence). There are 15 residues in the CDR3. V was pared by 4 bases and J by 3 bases, with 15 bases between. The CDR3 sequence: CASSPFGGLEETQYF. The CDR3 nucleotides read TGTGCCAGCAGCCCCTTTGGGGGGCTGGAAGAGACCCAGTACTTC.

This clonotype was detected only a few times. This chain uses TRBV5-1 with TRBJ2-2; a possible D gene is TRBD1 (6 bases). The germline gives CDR1 SGHRS, CDR2 YFSETQ. This CDR3 has 15 amino acids. V lost 6 bases to trimming and J lost 2 bases, with 14 bases between them. In DNA form, the CDR3 reads TGCGCCAGCAACTCCGGGACACCCAACACCGGGGAGCTGTTTTTT. Translation: CASNSGTPNTGELFF.

This clonotype was picked up many times. The chain carries TRBV12-3 or TRBV12-4 and TRBJ1-5, with D tentatively TRBD1 (5 bases). V lost 5 bases and J 7 bases, leaving 9 bases between the germline ends. CDR3 size: 12 residues. The CDR3 bases are TGTGCCAGCAGTACGAACAGGCAGCCCCAGCATTTT. It specifies CASSTNRQPQHF.

The rearrangement uses TRBV28 and TRBJ2-1; no clear D. The V end was cut by 3 bases, the J end by 7 bases, with 7 bases between. This CDR3 is 12 amino acids long. Looked up from germline, CDR1 is MDHEN and CDR2 is SYDVKM. The CDR3 nucleotides read TGTGCCAGCAGTTTGGTCCTTAATGAGCAGTTCTTC. Its protein is CASSLVLNEQFF.

The V and J genes are TRBV20-1 and TRBJ1-2; 7 positions agree with TRBD1. Germline V lookup: CDR1 DFQATT, CDR2 SNEGSKA (reference sequence). Trimming at V came to 5 bases and at J to 4 bases, leaving 4 bases not matched to a gene. The CDR3 is 12 amino acids. The CDR3 here is CSAWTGTYGYTF. CDR3 coding DNA: TGCAGTGCTTGGACAGGTACCTATGGCTACACCTTC.

The V and J genes are TRBV7-8 and TRBJ2-6, with D possibly TRBD2 on 5 matching bases. Germline V gene data show CDR1 as SGHVS and CDR2 as FQNEAQ. The CDR3 loop spans 14 amino acids. V was shortened by 1 base and J by 12 bases, with 13 bases between the two germline ends. The CDR3 is CASSLGWEPPVLTF. Here the CDR3 DNA reads TGTGCCAGCAGCTTAGGTTGGGAGCCCCCCGTCCTGACTTTC.

This clonotype was seen at least ten times. The chain recombines TRBV28 with TRBJ2-7; D uncertain. Trimming took 6 bases from V and 0 from J, leaving 6 bases between them. The germline gives CDR1 MDHEN, CDR2 SYDVKM. The CDR3 runs 12 residues. In DNA, the CDR3 is TGTGCCAGCAGCCCTATCTCCTACGAGCAGTACTTC. Amino acids: CASSPISYEQYF.

The chain links TRBV20-1 to TRBJ2-3, with 7 bases lining up with TRBD2. V shed 5 bases, J shed 0 bases, and the junction held 17 bases outside the gene matches. The CDR3 has 18 amino acids. Per germline, CDR1 DFQATT and CDR2 SNEGSKA (reference sequence). The CDR3 here is CSAPSWLAETPSTDTQYF. DNA of the CDR3: TGCAGTGCTCCCAGCTGGCTAGCGGAGACCCCTAGCACAGATACGCAGTATTTT.

This clonotype has just a few counts. The chain employs TRBV12-3 or TRBV12-4 and TRBJ1-5; D unclear. V was pared by 4 bases and J by 6 bases, with 13 bases between. This CDR3 spans 14 amino acids. CDR3 DNA sequence: TGTGCCAGCAGTTCCCAGGCACGGGGTCAGCCCCAGCATTTT. Translation gives CASSSQARGQPQHF.

In this sample, this clonotype turned up a few times. The chain links TRBV5-1 to TRBJ1-4, with D maybe TRBD1 (6 bases). V was cut by 0 bases and J by 2 bases, with 11 bases left in between. Germline CDR1 and CDR2: SGHRS and YFSETQ. There are 16 residues in the CDR3. The chain's CDR3 is CASSLAVGATNEKLFF. The CDR3 nucleotides read TGCGCCAGCAGCTTGGCCGTGGGGGCTACTAATGAAAAACTGTTTTTT.

This clonotype came up a few times. This chain links TRBV7-3 with TRBJ2-1; D is undetermined. Trimming took off 2 bases at V and 7 bases at J, with 18 bases between the two ends. The length of the CDR3 is 16 residues. The germline V gene has CDR1 SGHTA and CDR2 FQGTGA. CDR3 DNA sequence: TGTGCCAGCAGCTTAGAAGCTCGGCGTTCTGTGAATGAGCAGTTCTTC. Amino acid sequence: CASSLEARRSVNEQFF.

The chain employs TRBV6-1 and TRBJ1-1; 10 nucleotides align to TRBD1. V trimming: 6 bases; J trimming: 0 bases; junction bases outside the gene matches: 16. Germline loops: CDR1 MNHNS, CDR2 SASEGT. The CDR3 loop spans 19 amino acids. The CDR3 protein is CASRTNMDRGWNMNTEAFF. The CDR3 DNA is TGTGCCAGCAGAACTAATATGGACAGGGGGTGGAACATGAACACTGAAGCTTTCTTT.